The 25 T cell receptor beta chains below come from one sample, sequenced in a study of graft-versus-host responses after intestinal transplantation. Clones were read by immunoSEQ multiplex PCR, and TCRdb kept only the in-frame ones, dropping some. The sample gives 100,000 or so clones, less than 90% of which show up once; more than 0.75% is in the top ten. Their target antigens are unknown. The sample was unstimulated CD4+ T cells sorted from spleen or lymph node cells, taken before transplant. The receptors originated from a human donor who was the organ donor for an intestinal transplant.

The chain recombines TRBV7-2 with TRBJ2-7; 11 bases agree with TRBD1. The germline gives CDR1 SGHTA, CDR2 FQGNSA. Unmatched junction bases numbered 10, after V lost 5 bases and J lost 7 bases. This CDR3 is built from 15 residues. CDR3 residues: CASSARTGGNGEQYF. The CDR3 region has the DNA TGTGCCAGCAGCGCAAGGACAGGGGGCAATGGGGAGCAGTACTTC.

The genes are TRBV5-1 and TRBJ2-1; D ambiguous. Trimming removed 7 bases from V and 5 bases from J, with 16 bases in between. Germline V gives CDR1 SGHRS, CDR2 YFSETQ. The CDR3 covers 14 residues. DNA for the CDR3: TGCGCCAGCGCATACAGATTGATCAACAATGAGCAGTTCTTC. Translated, it gives CASAYRLINNEQFF. The variable domain in full, with the rest retrieved from reference TRBV5-1 and TRBJ2-1, is KAGVTQTPRYLIKTRGQQVTLSCSPISGHRSVSWYQQTPGQGLQFLFEYFSETQRNKGNFPGRFSGRQFSNSRSEMNVSTLELGDSALYLCASAYRLINNEQFFGPGTRLTVL.

The chain uses TRBV7-8 and TRBJ2-2, with D perhaps TRBD1 (5 bases). The germline V and J ends were trimmed by 0 bases and 4 bases, with 9 bases remaining between them. Germline assignment: CDR1 SGHVS and CDR2 FQNEAQ. This CDR3 is built from 15 residues. CDR3 nucleotide sequence: TGTGCCAGCAGCTTAGCCAGGGTTGTCACCGGGGAGCTGTTTTTT. Translating gives CASSLARVVTGELFF.

V and J are TRBV7-9 and TRBJ2-5; 8 nucleotides agree with TRBD2. V lost 2 bases to trimming and J lost 2 bases; unmatched junction nucleotides: 7. This CDR3 region has 16 residues. Germline lookup yields CDR1 SEHNR and CDR2 FQNEAQ (reference sequence). CDR3 region: CASSLRRGGSQETQYF. The CDR3 region has the DNA TGTGCCAGCAGCTTAAGACGGGGGGGATCACAAGAGACCCAGTACTTC.

This clone appeared a few times. The rearrangement joins TRBV5-1 to TRBJ2-7, with 7 nucleotides matching TRBD1. The V segment lost 4 bases and the J segment 4 bases; nucleotides outside the gene matches: 11. The CDR3 sequence is 15 residues long. CDR1 SGHRS and CDR2 YFSETQ come from the germline V gene. The CDR3 here is CASSPTRGQIYEQYF. As DNA, the CDR3 is TGCGCCAGCAGCCCTACCAGGGGACAGATTTACGAGCAGTACTTC.

V is TRBV30 and J is TRBJ2-7; D possibly corresponds to TRBD2 (6 bases). Germline V gives CDR1 GTSNPN, CDR2 SVGIG (reference sequence). V dropped 3 bases and J dropped 3 bases, with 18 bases sitting between them. The CDR3 length is 15 residues. Here the CDR3 DNA reads TGTGCCTGGAGCGACGGGTGGACGGGAGTCTACGAGCAGTACTTC. As protein: CAWSDGWTGVYEQYF.

This chain joins TRBV6-6 and TRBJ1-5; D possibly corresponds to TRBD1 (5 bases). Germline V gene data show CDR1 as MNHNY and CDR2 as SVGAGI (reference sequence). Trimming left V 0 bases short and J 2 bases short, with 5 bases between. The length of the CDR3 is 14 residues. The CDR3 bases are TGTGCCAGCAGTTACTCAGGGGGCAATCAGCCCCAGCATTTT. Its translation: CASSYSGGNQPQHF.

The V gene is TRBV18, the J gene TRBJ1-5, with D perhaps TRBD1 (6 bases). Germline CDR1 is KGHSH and CDR2 is LQKENI. The CDR3 extends over 15 amino acids. V was shortened by 4 bases and J by 1 base, with 11 bases between the two germline ends. For the CDR3, the DNA is TGTGCCAGCTCACAGGACCAGGGGAGCAATCAGCCCCAGCATTTT. It yields the protein CASSQDQGSNQPQHF.

The gene calls are TRBV7-2 and TRBJ1-2, with TRBD1 as a possible D gene (5 bases). Per the germline V gene, CDR1 is SGHTA and CDR2 is FQGNSA. Trimming cost V 3 bases and J 7 bases, with 18 bases left between them. This CDR3 is 15 amino acids long. Here the CDR3 DNA reads TGTGCCAGCAGCTTCCCGGGGGGGATACAACGTGGCTACACCTTC. Its protein is CASSFPGGIQRGYTF.

V and J are TRBV4-1 and TRBJ1-2, with D possibly TRBD1 on 6 matching bases. The CDR3 is 16 residues long. The V gene lost 0 bases and the J gene lost 4 bases, with 15 bases spanning the gap. Looked up from germline, CDR1 is MGHRA and CDR2 is YSYEKL. CDR3 in DNA: TGCGCCAGCAGCCAAGATCCGACAGGAATGGGCTATGGCTACACCTTC. It specifies CASSQDPTGMGYGYTF.

This rearrangement joins TRBV6-1 to TRBJ2-5; D might be TRBD1 or TRBD2, each matching 5 bases. Germline V gene sequence: CDR1 MNHNS, CDR2 SASEGT. V was trimmed by 6 bases and J by 7 bases, leaving 18 bases between them. This CDR3 region has 14 residues. CDR3 in DNA: TGTGCCAGCAGAGCCGGGACGAATTTTCGGACCCAGTACTTC. As protein: CASRAGTNFRTQYF.

The V and J genes are TRBV7-3 and TRBJ2-1; TRBD2 matches at 9 bases. V lost 0 bases and J lost 6; bases outside the gene matches: 12. This CDR3 is built from 18 residues. The germline gives CDR1 SGHTA, CDR2 FQGTGA. The CDR3: CASSLTTSAGGPGNEQFF. The CDR3 DNA follows: TGTGCCAGCAGCTTAACGACATCGGCGGGGGGGCCAGGCAATGAGCAGTTCTTC.

The rearrangement uses TRBV27 and TRBJ2-6, with D possibly matching TRBD1 (6 bases). Germline CDR1 is MNHEY and CDR2 is SMNVEV (reference sequence). Trimming stripped 3 bases from V and 0 bases from J, with 9 bases between. CDR3 size: 16 residues. For the CDR3, the DNA is TGTGCCAGCAGTTTCAGGGGCGGCTCTGGGGCCAACGTCCTGACTTTC. Protein sequence: CASSFRGGSGANVLTF.

The chain uses TRBV18 and TRBJ2-1; D uncertain. Trimming pared 4 bases from V and 5 bases from J, leaving 12 bases between. The CDR3 extends over 14 amino acids. The germline gives CDR1 KGHSH, CDR2 LQKENI. Here the CDR3 reads CASSRLAADNEQFF. In DNA, the CDR3 is TGTGCCAGCTCACGGCTGGCAGCCGACAATGAGCAGTTCTTC.

The chain has TRBV4-2 and TRBJ1-2, with D perhaps TRBD1 (6 bases). Looked up from germline, CDR1 is LGHNA and CDR2 is YNFKEQ. Deletions cut 4 bases from V and 4 bases from J, with 13 bases between. This CDR3 is built from 14 residues. The CDR3 DNA reads TGTGCCAGCAGCCTGGACAGTCCCCTCTATGGCTACACCTTC. It specifies CASSLDSPLYGYTF.

The V and J genes are TRBV6-5 and TRBJ2-7, with D perhaps TRBD2 (5 bases). In germline, CDR1 is MNHEY, CDR2 SVGAGI. CDR3 size: 11 residues. V was shortened by 6 bases and J by 7 bases, with 10 bases between the two germline ends. CDR3 residues: CASRLAWEQYF. CDR3 nucleotides: TGTGCCAGCAGGCTAGCATGGGAGCAGTACTTC.

The chain employs TRBV4-1 and TRBJ2-3; weak D call: TRBD1 (5 bases). The CDR3 sequence is 15 residues long. Per the germline V gene, CDR1 is MGHRA and CDR2 is YSYEKL. V was pared by 4 bases and J by 0 bases, with 11 bases between. This chain's CDR3 is CASSPDSVSTDTQYF. The CDR3 DNA sequence: TGCGCCAGCAGCCCAGACAGTGTTAGCACAGATACGCAGTATTTT.

The genes are TRBV28 and TRBJ1-2; 9 bases match TRBD1. J was trimmed by 5 bases and V by 2 bases; bases with no gene match: 6. CDR3 length: 15 amino acids. Germline V gene sequence: CDR1 MDHEN, CDR2 SYDVKM. The CDR3 coding sequence is TGTGCCAGCAGTTTAGGACAGGGGTGGAGTTATGGCTACACCTTC. This codes for CASSLGQGWSYGYTF.

The chain has TRBV5-6 and TRBJ2-7, with D possibly called TRBD1 or TRBD2 (5 bases each). CDR3 length: 14 residues. The V end was cut by 3 bases, the J end by 6 bases, with 16 bases between. Per the germline V gene, CDR1 is SGHDT and CDR2 is YYEEEE. In DNA form, the CDR3 reads TGTGCCAGCAGCTGGGGAACAGGAGAGGGCGAGCAGTACTTC. Its translation is CASSWGTGEGEQYF. Full variable domain (missing parts from reference TRBV5-6 and TRBJ2-7): DAGVTQSPTHLIKTRGQQVTLRCSPKSGHDTVSWYQQALGQGPQFIFQYYEEEERQRGNFPDRFSGHQFPNYSSELNVNALLLGDSALYLCASSWGTGEGEQYFGPGTRLTVT.

The genes are TRBV2 and TRBJ2-1; 9 bases are shared with TRBD2. From germline, CDR1 is SNHLY and CDR2 FYNNEI. The CDR3 consists of 15 residues. The V and J ends lost 4 bases and 9 bases, in that order; junction bases with no gene match: 10. CDR3 amino acids: CASSVAGGGGGEQFF. In DNA, the CDR3 is TGTGCCAGCAGTGTTGCTGGCGGGGGGGGTGGTGAGCAGTTCTTC.

This clone is a singleton in its sample. The chain joins TRBV28 to TRBJ1-1, with D perhaps matching TRBD1 (5 bases). The CDR3 contains 15 residues. Germline V gives CDR1 MDHEN, CDR2 SYDVKM. V dropped 10 bases and J dropped 0 bases, with 18 bases sitting between them. DNA of the CDR3: TGTGCCACCGATAAAAGGGGTCCCCTGAACACTGAAGCTTTCTTT. The encoded protein is CATDKRGPLNTEAFF.

The chain employs TRBV6-5 and TRBJ1-1; D gene uncertain. V dropped 5 bases and J dropped 1 base, with 11 bases sitting between them. This CDR3 has 14 amino acids. Germline V gene data show CDR1 as MNHEY and CDR2 as SVGAGI. This CDR3 is CASSKGPTNTEAFF. CDR3 DNA: TGTGCCAGCAGTAAAGGACCCACGAACACTGAAGCTTTCTTT.

V gene TRBV19 combines with J gene TRBJ1-5; 7 positions agree with TRBD1. In germline, CDR1 is LNHDA, CDR2 SQIVND (reference sequence). CDR3 size: 15 residues. V lost 5 bases to trimming and J lost 2 bases; unmatched junction nucleotides: 6. This CDR3 is CASSGTGVGNQPQHF. In DNA, the CDR3 is TGTGCCAGTAGTGGAACAGGGGTTGGCAATCAGCCCCAGCATTTT.

This chain links TRBV1 with TRBJ2-1. TRBV1 is described as a pseudogene. The CDR3 consists of 19 residues. The CDR3 DNA follows: TGCACCAGCAGCCGGCAAGAGAAACACCGGGACCCCCGTGGGAATGAGCAGTTCTTC. This sequence encodes CTSSRQEKHRDPRGNEQFF.

The V gene is TRBV7-9, the J gene TRBJ2-5; 12 bases are a match to TRBD2. Germline values: CDR1 SEHNR, CDR2 FQNEAQ (reference sequence). J was trimmed by 4 bases and V by 1 base; bases with no gene match: 7. The CDR3 sequence is 17 residues long. The CDR3 reads CASSLVSSSGGVETQYF. The CDR3 nucleotides read TGTGCCAGCAGCTTAGTTTCATCTAGCGGGGGGGTAGAGACCCAGTACTTC.